What follows are 32 T cell receptor beta chains derived from one specimen sequenced in a study of T-cell reconstitution after alpha-beta-depleted transplantation in children. Researchers prepared the TCRbeta library using unique molecular identifiers, the study reports. TCRdb re-called the PCR reads through MiXCR, storing one row per CDR3 protein. The table lists about 270,000 distinct CDR3 sequences, approximately 9.8% of them singletons. The sample consisted of PBMCs from the stem cell graft donor, taken from the stem cell graft. Receptors were obtained from a human donor who donated a stem cell graft to a child with SCID.

This clonotype has more than one count but fewer than ten. The chain combines TRBV5-6 with TRBJ1-2; D is unresolved. With 1 base removed from V and 4 bases from J, the gap between germline ends came to 8 bases. Looked up from germline, CDR1 is SGHDT and CDR2 is YYEEEE. The CDR3 runs to 13 residues. The CDR3 DNA reads TGTGCCAGCAGCTTGACAGTAGGCTATGGCTACACCTTC. This translates into CASSLTVGYGYTF.

This clonotype occurred many times. The CDR3 region has the DNA TGTGCCAGCAGCCTCGACACTAACTATGGCTACACCTTC. It codes for CASSLDTNYGYTF. The V call is TRBV12-3 or TRBV12-4, the J call TRBJ1-2; D not resolved. V was shortened by 6 bases and J by 0 bases, with 8 bases between the two germline ends. CDR3 length: 13 residues.

The chain is built from TRBV5-1 and TRBJ2-2, with D perhaps TRBD2 (6 bases). The germline V and J ends were trimmed by 6 bases and 6 bases, with 18 bases remaining between them. Germline assignment: CDR1 SGHRS and CDR2 YFSETQ. The CDR3 covers 15 residues. The CDR3 reads CASKEGATGSGELFF. The CDR3 DNA is TGCGCCAGCAAGGAGGGTGCCACCGGTTCCGGGGAGCTGTTTTTT. Together with reference TRBV5-1 and TRBJ2-2, the CDR3 gives the full variable domain: KAGVTQTPRYLIKTRGQQVTLSCSPISGHRSVSWYQQTPGQGLQFLFEYFSETQRNKGNFPGRFSGRQFSNSRSEMNVSTLELGDSALYLCASKEGATGSGELFFGEGSRLTVL.

At least ten counts were recorded for this clonotype. The chain recombines TRBV5-1 with TRBJ2-3; D uncertain. Germline values: CDR1 SGHRS, CDR2 YFSETQ. With 5 bases removed from V and 6 bases from J, the gap between germline ends came to 13 bases. There are 13 residues in the CDR3. The CDR3 nucleotides are TGCGCCAGCAGATCTCCTGTAGGGGATACGCAGTATTTT. This codes for CASRSPVGDTQYF.

This chain joins TRBV10-3 and TRBJ2-7; unclear D gene. The CDR3 loop spans 13 amino acids. The germline V gene has CDR1 ENHRY and CDR2 SYGVKD. Deletions cut 4 bases from V and 4 bases from J, with 11 bases between. CDR3 nucleotides: TGTGCCATCAGTGGTGAAGTGTCTTACGAGCAGTACTTC. This encodes CAISGEVSYEQYF.

This clonotype was counted between two and nine times. V gene TRBV5-6 combines with J gene TRBJ2-2, with 8 nucleotides matching TRBD2. V was pared by 4 bases and J by 1 base, with 3 bases of the junction left unmatched. CDR1 is SGHDT, CDR2 YYEEEE, per germline. This CDR3 region has 15 residues. The CDR3 DNA reads TGTGCCAGCAGCACCAGCGGGGGGAACACCGGGGAGCTGTTTTTT. Protein sequence: CASSTSGGNTGELFF.

This rearrangement joins TRBV6-1 to TRBJ2-3; the D gene is possibly TRBD2 (5 bases). Trimming cost V 0 bases and J 1 base, with 11 bases left between them. Germline values: CDR1 MNHNS, CDR2 SASEGT. The CDR3 spans 16 residues. In DNA, the CDR3 is TGTGCCAGCAGTGAAGCAGAGGGTAGGGGCACAGATACGCAGTATTTT. It translates to CASSEAEGRGTDTQYF.

The V call is TRBV7-8, the J call TRBJ1-2, with D unresolved. The CDR3 is 14 residues long. Trimming took 3 bases from V and 6 from J, leaving 14 bases between them. Germline V gives CDR1 SGHVS, CDR2 FQNEAQ. CDR3 region: CASSLNIGFDGYTF. In DNA form, the CDR3 reads TGTGCCAGCAGCTTGAATATAGGGTTCGATGGCTACACCTTC.

A few counts support this clonotype. This chain uses TRBV3-1 with TRBJ1-2; D is uncertain. V was clipped by 0 bases and J by 4 bases, with 6 bases between them. This CDR3 contains 13 residues. Germline values: CDR1 LGHDT, CDR2 YNNKEL (reference sequence). The CDR3 region has the DNA TGTGCCAGCAGCCAAGAGCGTTCCTATGGCTACACCTTC. This encodes CASSQERSYGYTF.

This clonotype has a count of ten or more. The chain links TRBV3-1 to TRBJ2-3, with TRBD2 matching over 9 bases. Germline V gene lookup returns CDR1 LGHDT and CDR2 YNNKEL (reference sequence). After removal of 4 bases from V and 0 bases from J, the junction contained 5 bases not matched to a gene. The CDR3 covers 16 residues. DNA of the CDR3: TGTGCCAGCAGCCCCCAGCGGGGGGCAAGCACAGATACGCAGTATTTT. This encodes CASSPQRGASTDTQYF.

The gene calls are TRBV5-1 and TRBJ2-3; TRBD2 matches at 11 bases. Per the germline V gene, CDR1 is SGHRS and CDR2 is YFSETQ. Trimming removed 0 bases from V and 5 bases from J; junction bases left unmatched: 5. The CDR3 runs 16 residues. CDR3 DNA sequence: TGCGCCAGCAGCTTGGAGGCTAGCGGGGGGAAAGATACGCAGTATTTT. As protein: CASSLEASGGKDTQYF. Full variable domain (rest looked up from reference TRBV5-1 and TRBJ2-3): KAGVTQTPRYLIKTRGQQVTLSCSPISGHRSVSWYQQTPGQGLQFLFEYFSETQRNKGNFPGRFSGRQFSNSRSEMNVSTLELGDSALYLCASSLEASGGKDTQYFGPGTRLTVL.

In this sample, this clonotype turned up a few times. The rearrangement links TRBV5-1 to TRBJ2-3; the D gene is possibly TRBD2 (6 bases). This CDR3 is 16 amino acids long. Germline CDR1 and CDR2: SGHRS and YFSETQ. Trimming removed 0 bases from V and 4 bases from J, with 15 bases in between. In DNA, the CDR3 is TGCGCCAGCAGCTTGGGGGCGTCTAGCGTCTCAGATACGCAGTATTTT. Protein product: CASSLGASSVSDTQYF.

Only a few counts were recorded for this clonotype. The chain links TRBV2 to TRBJ2-5; D perhaps matches TRBD2 (5 bases). Germline lookup yields CDR1 SNHLY and CDR2 FYNNEI. CDR3 length: 16 amino acids. V lost 2 bases and J lost 2, with 15 bases in between. The CDR3 spells CASSESQPTGQETQYF. The CDR3 DNA reads as TGTGCCAGCAGTGAATCGCAACCTACGGGACAAGAGACCCAGTACTTC.

V gene TRBV12-3 or TRBV12-4 combines with J gene TRBJ2-4; 7 positions match TRBD1. V trimming: 7 bases; J trimming: 4 bases; junction bases outside the gene matches: 7. CDR3 length: 14 residues. CDR3 sequence reads: CASKLTGQKNIQYF. CDR3 DNA: TGTGCCAGCAAACTGACAGGGCAAAAAAACATTCAGTACTTC.

This clonotype was observed a few times. The chain has TRBV18 and TRBJ2-7, with TRBD2 matching over 7 bases. The trim removed 3 bases at V and 4 bases at J, leaving 3 bases unmatched. Germline loops: CDR1 KGHSH, CDR2 LQKENI. There are 13 residues in the CDR3. As DNA, the CDR3 is TGTGCCAGCTCACCCAACGGGGGGTACGAGCAGTACTTC. This sequence encodes CASSPNGGYEQYF.

The rearrangement joins TRBV5-5 to TRBJ2-1, with 12 bases matching TRBD2. V was pared by 0 bases and J by 9 bases, with 4 bases of the junction left unmatched. This CDR3 contains 15 residues. CDR1 and CDR2 from the germline V gene are SGHKS and YYEKEE (reference sequence). This chain's CDR3 is CASSLASGGAIEQFF. The CDR3 coding sequence is TGTGCCAGCAGCTTGGCTAGCGGGGGGGCCATTGAGCAGTTCTTC. Filled out from reference TRBV5-5 and TRBJ2-1, the complete variable domain reads DAGVTQSPTHLIKTRGQQVTLRCSPISGHKSVSWYQQVLGQGPQFIFQYYEKEERGRGNFPDRFSARQFPNYSSELNVNALLLGDSALYLCASSLASGGAIEQFFGPGTRLTVL.

This chain connects TRBV7-6 to TRBJ2-7; 7 positions match TRBD1. This CDR3 has 15 residues. Trimming at V came to 1 base and at J to 1 base, leaving 4 bases not matched to a gene. Germline-derived CDR1 and CDR2 are SGHVS and FNYEAQ. CDR3 in amino acids: CASSLEDRLSYEQYF. CDR3 DNA sequence: TGTGCCAGCAGCTTAGAGGACAGGTTGTCCTACGAGCAGTACTTC.

This clonotype was seen a handful of times. The chain has TRBV5-1 and TRBJ1-1; D unresolved. Germline assignment: CDR1 SGHRS and CDR2 YFSETQ. This CDR3 contains 14 residues. Deletions cut 1 base from V and 5 bases from J, with 12 bases between. The CDR3 reads CASSLIPGGTEAFF. The CDR3 nucleotides are TGCGCCAGCAGCTTGATACCGGGTGGTACTGAAGCTTTCTTT.

The table lists this clonotype with many counts. The chain carries TRBV5-1 and TRBJ2-1; D gene ambiguous. The CDR3 is 13 residues long. In germline, CDR1 is SGHRS, CDR2 YFSETQ. V was cut by 6 bases and J by 9 bases, with 16 bases left in between. In nucleotides, the CDR3 is TGCGCCAGCACACTGGGCGGCGCGACTGAGCAGTTCTTC. Amino acid sequence: CASTLGGATEQFF.

This chain links TRBV5-1 with TRBJ2-2, with D perhaps matching TRBD1 or TRBD2 (5 bases each). Germline-derived CDR1 and CDR2 are SGHRS and YFSETQ. The CDR3 is made up of 15 amino acids. V was cut by 7 bases and J by 5 bases, with 18 bases left in between. The CDR3 here is CASGRGGLNTGELFF. In DNA form, the CDR3 reads TGCGCCAGCGGCCGTGGGGGATTGAATACCGGGGAGCTGTTTTTT.

This clonotype was recorded at least ten times. The V and J genes are TRBV7-9 and TRBJ2-5; D assignment may be TRBD1 or TRBD2 (6 bases each). V lost 5 bases, J lost 4 bases, and 17 bases lay in between. Germline V gene sequence: CDR1 SEHNR, CDR2 FQNEAQ (reference sequence). CDR3 length: 15 residues. CDR3 sequence reads: CASSNSPPGAETQYF. CDR3 coding DNA: TGTGCCAGCAGCAACTCACCACCGGGGGCAGAGACCCAGTACTTC.

The gene calls are TRBV7-9 and TRBJ1-1; 7 nucleotides line up with TRBD1. CDR3 length: 16 amino acids. Trimming took 5 bases from V and 4 from J; bases not matched to a gene: 13. CDR1 SEHNR and CDR2 FQNEAQ come from the germline V gene (reference sequence). This chain's CDR3 is CASSPRTGGLFTEAFF. The CDR3, as DNA: TGTGCCAGCAGCCCCAGGACAGGCGGACTGTTCACTGAAGCTTTCTTT.

This clonotype was seen many times. The chain employs TRBV16 and TRBJ1-1; D unresolved. The CDR3 runs 15 residues. Per germline, CDR1 KGHSY and CDR2 FQNENV. Trimming pared 1 base from V and 0 bases from J, leaving 9 bases between. CDR3 DNA: TGTGCCAGCAGCCAATTAGGGCGGATGAACACTGAAGCTTTCTTT. Protein: CASSQLGRMNTEAFF.

DNA of the CDR3: TGTGCCAGCAGCTTATCTTGGGGTAGCAATCAGCCCCAGCATTTT. This sequence encodes CASSLSWGSNQPQHF. This rearrangement joins TRBV7-9 to TRBJ1-5; D gene unclear. The CDR3 is made up of 15 amino acids. Germline V gives CDR1 SEHNR, CDR2 FQNEAQ (reference sequence). V shed 2 bases and J shed 0 bases, with 8 bases lying between them.

In its sample, this clonotype was seen many times. The chain uses TRBV9 and TRBJ1-2; D ambiguous. Trimming removed 0 bases from V and 6 bases from J, with 3 bases in between. The CDR3 length is 11 residues. Germline-derived CDR1 and CDR2 are SGDLS and YYNGEE. CDR3 DNA: TGTGCCAGCAGCGTAGGTAATGGCTACACCTTC. As protein: CASSVGNGYTF.

This clonotype was observed a handful of times. V is TRBV29-1 and J is TRBJ2-7; TRBD1 might be the D (6 bases). V dropped 6 bases and J dropped 3 bases, with 15 bases sitting between them. The CDR3 length is 13 residues. CDR1 is SQVTM and CDR2 is ANQGSEA in the germline V gene. The CDR3 DNA reads TGCAGCGTCGTACAGGGACCCATCTACGAGCAGTACTTC. Residues: CSVVQGPIYEQYF.

This clonotype was observed a few times. This chain uses TRBV4-1 with TRBJ1-5, with TRBD1 matching over 7 bases. Looked up from germline, CDR1 is MGHRA and CDR2 is YSYEKL. This CDR3 contains 16 residues. Unmatched junction bases numbered 9, after V lost 3 bases and J lost 4 bases. CDR3 loop: CASSQPGTAENQPQHF. The CDR3 nucleotides are TGCGCCAGCAGCCAGCCGGGGACAGCTGAGAATCAGCCCCAGCATTTT.

V usage is TRBV6-5 and J usage is TRBJ2-2, with TRBD2 matching 8 bases. J was trimmed by 5 bases and V by 6 bases; bases with no gene match: 8. Germline V lookup: CDR1 MNHEY, CDR2 SVGAGI. The CDR3 consists of 15 residues. CDR3 loop: CASSSTGGRTGELFF. The CDR3 coding sequence is TGTGCCAGCAGCTCAACGGGGGGGCGGACCGGGGAGCTGTTTTTT.

A few counts support this clonotype. V is TRBV7-9 and J is TRBJ1-2, with D maybe TRBD1 (5 bases). Germline lookup yields CDR1 SEHNR and CDR2 FQNEAQ (reference sequence). The CDR3 runs to 14 residues. Trimming took off 4 bases at V and 7 bases at J, with 16 bases between the two ends. The CDR3 loop is CASSSTGLSSGYTF. CDR3 coding DNA: TGTGCCAGCAGCTCAACAGGTCTGAGTAGTGGCTACACCTTC.

There are many counts of this clonotype. DNA of the CDR3: TGCGCCAGCAGCCTAGGACAGGGGCGGGAGACCCAGTACTTC. This sequence encodes CASSLGQGRETQYF. The chain combines TRBV4-1 with TRBJ2-5; the match to TRBD1 covers 9 bases. The germline V gene encodes CDR1 MGHRA and CDR2 YSYEKL. The CDR3 is 14 amino acids. With 4 bases clipped from V and 5 bases from J, the junction kept 5 bases outside the gene matches.

The chain combines TRBV4-1 with TRBJ2-7, with 9 bases identical to TRBD1. Germline V gene data show CDR1 as MGHRA and CDR2 as YSYEKL. Germline trimming cut 2 bases from V and 6 bases from J; bases unmatched to any gene: 11. The CDR3 length is 16 residues. This CDR3 is CASSQSPGQGSGEQYF. The CDR3 DNA reads as TGCGCCAGCAGCCAATCCCCGGGACAGGGATCCGGCGAGCAGTACTTC.

This clonotype was seen a few times. The genes are TRBV6-1 and TRBJ2-3, with a possible D match to TRBD2 (5 bases). The CDR3 is 17 residues long. Germline CDR1 MNHNS, CDR2 SASEGT. V lost 8 bases and J 2 bases, leaving 23 bases between the germline ends. The CDR3 nucleotides are TGTGCCAGCCCAAGAATTAACCCGGGATTGAACACAGATACGCAGTATTTT. Translation: CASPRINPGLNTDTQYF.